What follows are 20 T cell receptor beta chains derived from one specimen sequenced in a study of blood T cells in healthy people across ages (dated by TCRdb to the mid-2010s). Library construction relied on 5' RACE. The sequencing machine was an Illumina HiSeq 2500. The second PCR ran for roughly 7 to 12 cycles and used a J-beta primer mix along with a sample-barcoded 5' primer. Through fastp at Q25 and MiXCR, TCRdb rebuilt clones from the public reads, retaining in-frame beta chains. CDR3 protein sequences are deduplicated, and each keeps its most common genes and DNA. The sample includes roughly 1.4 million distinct CDR3 sequences, with around 55% observed a single time. The ten largest clones capture 6.5% to 8% of the sample. The source material was blood. Every receptor here comes from a man aged 18 to 30 in good health.

V and J are TRBV20-1 and TRBJ2-4; 7 bases match TRBD2. Losses at the gene ends were 0 bases for V and 7 bases for J; bases not matched to a gene: 12. The CDR3 consists of 16 residues. Per germline, CDR1 DFQATT and CDR2 SNEGSKA (reference sequence). The CDR3 bases are TGCAGTGCTAGAGATCGTGGGCGGGAGTTATGGAACATTCAGTACTTC. This codes for CSARDRGRELWNIQYF.

This clonotype has more than one count but fewer than ten. CDR3 nucleotides: TGTGCCACCTCGACAGGGGGCCCCGAAGGGGCCCAGTACTTC. Translation: CATSTGGPEGAQYF. This chain uses TRBV10-3 with TRBJ2-5; TRBD1 aligns across 10 bases. This CDR3 has 14 residues. CDR1 is ENHRY, CDR2 SYGVKD, per germline. V shed 10 bases and J 9 bases; nucleotides not matched to a gene: 14.

This clonotype was counted a few times. CDR3 nucleotide sequence: TGTGCCAGCAGCTTAGTGGCTAGCGGGGGCCTATCAGCAGATACGCAGTATTTT. It translates to CASSLVASGGLSADTQYF. The rearrangement links TRBV7-2 to TRBJ2-3; 10 nucleotides align to TRBD2. Per germline, CDR1 SGHTA and CDR2 FQGNSA. The CDR3 has 18 amino acids. V lost 1 base, J lost 4 bases, and 11 bases stayed unmatched.

The rearrangement joins TRBV3-1 to TRBJ2-4, with 7 positions matching TRBD2. The CDR3 length is 15 residues. V lost 1 base, J lost 3 bases, and 3 bases stayed unmatched. Germline assignment: CDR1 LGHDT and CDR2 YNNKEL (reference sequence). CDR3 DNA: TGTGCCAGCAGCCAAGGGGCTAGCGGCAAAAACATTCAGTACTTC. It yields the protein CASSQGASGKNIQYF. The variable domain in full, with the rest retrieved from reference TRBV3-1 and TRBJ2-4, is DTAVSQTPKYLVTQMGNDKSIKCEQNLGHDTMYWYKQDSKKFLKIMFSYNNKELIINETVPNRFSPKSPDKAHLNLHINSLELGDSAVYFCASSQGASGKNIQYFGAGTRLSVL.

V is TRBV24-1 and J is TRBJ1-2; 8 bases agree with TRBD1. J gave up 3 bases and V 3 bases, and 5 bases lay outside the gene matches. CDR1 is KGHDR and CDR2 is SFDVKD in the germline V gene. The CDR3 totals 15 residues. CDR3 nucleotide sequence: TGTGCCACCAGTGATCCAACGACAGGGGACTATGGCTACACCTTC. This encodes CATSDPTTGDYGYTF.

The V and J genes are TRBV12-3 or TRBV12-4 and TRBJ2-7; D may match TRBD1 or TRBD2 (7 bases each). Trimming removed 3 bases from V and 6 bases from J, with 15 bases in between. This CDR3 is 14 amino acids long. CDR3 loop: CASSFQGGMFEQYF. CDR3 nucleotides: TGTGCCAGCAGTTTCCAGGGGGGGATGTTCGAGCAGTACTTC.

The CDR3 DNA is TGTGCCACCAGCAGAGATCGTCCCCCTAGCGCCTACAATGAGCAGTTCTTC. Translating gives CATSRDRPPSAYNEQFF. The chain joins TRBV15 to TRBJ2-1, with D possibly matching TRBD2 (6 bases). Germline CDR1 reads LNHNV; CDR2 reads YYDKDF (reference sequence). The CDR3 sequence is 17 residues long. Trimming shortened V by 0 bases and J by 2 bases, and 14 bases separated the two germline ends.

This clonotype was found a few times. The rearrangement uses TRBV6-6 and TRBJ2-7; a weak D match, TRBD1 (5 bases). The V end was cut by 5 bases, the J end by 2 bases, with 19 bases between. CDR1 is MNHNY and CDR2 is SVGAGI in the germline V gene (reference sequence). The CDR3 has 16 amino acids. CDR3 coding DNA: TGTGCCAGCAGTCCCCCCTTTCAGGGTATTCCCTACGAGCAGTACTTC. Translating it yields CASSPPFQGIPYEQYF.

V gene TRBV20-1 combines with J gene TRBJ2-7; weak D call: TRBD1 (5 bases). The CDR3 loop spans 15 amino acids. Germline CDR1 is DFQATT and CDR2 is SNEGSKA (reference sequence). The V gene lost 1 base and the J gene lost 0 bases, with 13 bases spanning the gap. The CDR3 spells CSARGGPRSSYEQYF. CDR3 sequence (DNA): TGCAGTGCTAGAGGGGGCCCCAGGAGCTCCTACGAGCAGTACTTC.

V is TRBV9 and J is TRBJ2-7; 7 bases match TRBD1. The CDR3 has 14 amino acids. Germline V lookup: CDR1 SGDLS, CDR2 YYNGEE. The V and J ends lost 3 bases and 2 bases, in that order; junction bases with no gene match: 5. CDR3 sequence (DNA): TGTGCCAGCAGCGGAACCGGGACAGCCTACGAGCAGTACTTC. This gives the protein CASSGTGTAYEQYF.

V usage is TRBV7-2 and J usage is TRBJ2-1; 7 positions agree with TRBD2. The J call may be in error: the DNA end matches TRBJ2-7 better. CDR1 is SGHTA, CDR2 FQGNSA, per germline. This CDR3 spans 16 amino acids. The CDR3 bases are TGTGCCAGCAGCTTTAGACTAGCAGAATACTACAATGAGCAGTACTTC. It codes for CASSFRLAEYYNEQYF.

CDR3 in DNA: TGTGCCAGCAGCTGGGACGGAGAAAATGAAAAACTGTTTTTT. Translating gives CASSWDGENEKLFF. This chain joins TRBV2 and TRBJ1-4; possibly TRBD1 for D (5 bases). Germline CDR1 SNHLY, CDR2 FYNNEI. This CDR3 region has 14 residues. The germline V and J ends were trimmed by 6 bases and 5 bases, with 13 bases remaining between them. Full variable domain (rest looked up from reference TRBV2 and TRBJ1-4): EPEVTQTPSHQVTQMGQEVILRCVPISNHLYFYWYRQILGQKVEFLVSFYNNEISEKSEIFDDQFSVERPDGSNFTLKIRSTKLEDSAMYFCASSWDGENEKLFFGSGTQLSVL.

This clonotype has a single count. This rearrangement joins TRBV20-1 to TRBJ1-1, with a possible D match to TRBD1 (5 bases). Per the germline V gene, CDR1 is DFQATT and CDR2 is SNEGSKA (reference sequence). The CDR3 sequence is 11 residues long. Trimming removed 4 bases from V and 6 bases from J, with 9 bases in between. In DNA form, the CDR3 reads TGCAGTGCTATGCAGGGCCCTGAAGCTTTCTTT. It encodes CSAMQGPEAFF.

The chain uses TRBV4-3 and TRBJ1-6; no clear D. The germline V gene encodes CDR1 LGHNA and CDR2 YSLEER. The V and J ends lost 4 bases and 5 bases respectively, with 9 bases between them. The CDR3 contains 14 residues. The CDR3 nucleotides are TGCGCCAGCAGCCTCCAGGAGGATAATTCACCCCTCCACTTT. It translates to CASSLQEDNSPLHF.

This clonotype turned up a few times. The gene calls are TRBV10-3 and TRBJ2-7, with D possibly being TRBD1 (5 bases). Germline assignment: CDR1 ENHRY and CDR2 SYGVKD. CDR3 length equals 14 residues. The germline V and J ends were trimmed by 2 bases and 3 bases, with 11 bases remaining between them. The CDR3 coding sequence is TGTGCCATCAGTGAGCCTCGACAGTTCTACGAGCAGTACTTC. Amino acids: CAISEPRQFYEQYF.

The rearrangement uses TRBV20-1 and TRBJ1-5; a possible D gene is TRBD1 (5 bases). V lost 6 bases and J lost 4, with 13 bases in between. This CDR3 comprises 13 residues. Per germline, CDR1 DFQATT and CDR2 SNEGSKA (reference sequence). In nucleotides, the CDR3 is TGCAGTGCACTACGACAGCCTAATCAGCCCCAGCATTTT. It codes for CSALRQPNQPQHF.

This clonotype was counted many times. The chain carries TRBV5-4 and TRBJ2-1; tentatively, D is TRBD2 (6 bases). Germline V CDR1 and CDR2: SGHNT, YYREEE (reference sequence). This CDR3 has 16 amino acids. The ends were cut back, 4 bases at V and 4 bases at J, with 18 bases in the middle. The CDR3 DNA follows: TGTGCCAGCAGCCACAGCAAAGCGGGCCAGTACAATGAGCAGTTCTTC. Residues: CASSHSKAGQYNEQFF.

The rearrangement joins TRBV4-3 to TRBJ1-4, with D maybe TRBD1 (5 bases). V lost 0 bases to trimming and J lost 8 bases, with 10 bases between them. Germline lookup yields CDR1 LGHNA and CDR2 YSLEER. The CDR3 totals 14 residues. CDR3 nucleotides: TGCGCCAGCAGCCAAGAAGCCCAGGGCGAAAAACTGTTTTTT. Translating gives CASSQEAQGEKLFF.

In this sample, this clonotype turned up once. The chain carries TRBV15 and TRBJ1-3; 8 nucleotides agree with TRBD1. CDR1 is LNHNV and CDR2 is YYDKDF in the germline V gene (reference sequence). The CDR3 extends over 18 amino acids. V gave up 2 bases and J gave up 0 bases; unmatched junction bases: 9. For the CDR3, the DNA is TGTGCCACCAGCAGATCCTCGACAGGGGCTAGCTCTGGAAACACCATATATTTT. The encoded protein is CATSRSSTGASSGNTIYF.

The gene calls are TRBV2 and TRBJ1-1; D gene ambiguous. This CDR3 comprises 11 residues. Germline values: CDR1 SNHLY, CDR2 FYNNEI. V gave up 6 bases and J gave up 8 bases, with 10 bases separating them. The CDR3 DNA follows: TGTGCCAGCAGGCTGGCACCGGAAGCTTTCTTT. This encodes CASRLAPEAFF.